This T cell receptor beta chain was found in a study of Ad26.COV2.S vaccination and SARS-CoV-2 variants (dated by TCRdb to about 2021). In terms of the full investigation: Sequencing of the TCRbeta repertoire served to evaluate the specificity and breadth of SARS-CoV-2-reactive T cell receptors following Ad26.COV2.S vaccination. The TCR-sequenced set comprised approximately 32 samples: around 20 Ad26.COV2.S vaccine recipients, 5 placebo recipients and 8 SARS-CoV-2 convalescent individuals. Overall study outcomes, separate from this receptor: Non-spike TCR breadth was comparable between vaccine and placebo recipients, consistent with the vaccine containing only spike. Spike-specific TCR breadth was higher in Ad26.COV2.S recipients than in placebo recipients (P = 0.0014). According to the authors, total T cell responses may have been underestimated by the TCR breadth and depth analyses. After vaccination, substantial breadth of spike-specific CD8+ and CD4+ T cell responses was reported.

The time point label corresponds to: individuals recovered from natural SARS-CoV-2 infection. The immunoSEQ Assay was the method used to sequence TCRbeta CDR3 regions. After extraction, genomic DNA underwent amplification by bias-controlled multiplex PCR, followed by high-throughput sequencing. The study's processing was this. To quantify the absolute abundance of every unique TCRbeta CDR3 region, sequences were collapsed and filtered. T cell fraction was estimated by normalization of TCRbeta template counts to usable DNA, with usable DNA being measured through amplification of reference genes present in all nucleated cells. Repertoire TCRs were annotated as SARS-CoV-2-specific when V gene, CDR3 amino acid sequence and J gene were exactly matched to a known reactive TCR set. The reference SARS-CoV-2 TCR set was obtained from MIRA and was filtered for enrichment in COVID-19-positive ImmuneCODE repertoires, whereby public or cross-reactive TCRs were removed. Based on the MIRA antigens, annotated TCRs were further analysed at the level of specific ORF or position within ORF. Breadth was defined as the number of annotated unique rearrangements divided by the total number of unique productive rearrangements, and depth was defined as the summed frequency of the annotated unique rearrangements. Two-sided Wilcoxon rank-sum tests were applied when comparing TCR breadth between groups. TCRdb re-hosts the immuneACCESS table, in-frame sequences only. Its copies lack some clones; in the studies checked, an unresolved V gene accounts for under half of them, and the cause for the rest is not known. The V and J calls and the clone size are those of that table, but D and trimming were determined from the DNA. The sample includes approximately 97,000 clones, with 80% observed a single time. The top ten clonotypes cover 17% of the sample.

In the case of this clone: Its antigen specificity is not known. No much larger clone exists at a distance of one base, and base qualities are not known.

V loses 3 bases of germline sequence and J loses 2 bases, and the interval between the two ends is 11 bases. There are 16 amino acids in the CDR3, from cysteine to phenylalanine inclusive. Here the CDR3 DNA is all that survives: 48 bases in frame from base 1. CDR1 is given as SNHLY and CDR2 as FYNNEI, both from the germline V gene. This TCR derives from a human donor who had recovered from COVID-19. The V and J genes are TRBV2 and TRBJ2-6; the D gene lacks a confident call. Specimen: peripheral blood, collected after recovery from COVID-19. In nucleotides, the sequence is TGTGCCAGCAGTGAGGGATTAACCCCTGGGGCCAACGTCCTGACTTTC. It is translated as CASSEGLTPGANVLTF.